The 23 T cell receptor beta chains reported below all come from one sample, sequenced in a study of blood T cells in healthy people across ages. The second PCR ran about 6 to 11 cycles with a sample-barcoded 5' primer and J-beta primers. TCRdb reprocessed the 5' RACE reads with MiXCR, giving one entry per CDR3 protein. There are 1.8 million or so distinct CDR3 sequences in the sample; roughly 43% occur only once, and around 23% lies in the top ten. Sequencing was carried out using blood. Source of these receptors: a human donor in good health.

V usage is TRBV7-9 and J usage is TRBJ1-1; D is uncertain. Per the germline V gene, CDR1 is SEHNR and CDR2 is FQNEAQ (reference sequence). The germline V and J ends were trimmed by 5 bases and 12 bases, with 19 bases remaining between them. The CDR3 totals 13 residues. The CDR3 DNA sequence: TGTGCCAGCAGCACCAGAAACCAAGGGAGAACTTTCTTT. It translates to CASSTRNQGRTFF.

This sequence joins TRBV7-9 and TRBJ1-1; D might be TRBD1 (5 bases). CDR1 and CDR2 from the germline V gene are SEHNR and FQNEAQ (reference sequence). The CDR3 loop spans 15 amino acids. Trimming took off 4 bases at V and 2 bases at J, with 14 bases between the two ends. CDR3 protein: CASSYDSQVNTEAFF. Written as DNA, the CDR3 is TGTGCCAGCAGCTACGACAGCCAGGTCAACACTGAAGCTTTCTTT. The full variable domain, rest sourced from reference TRBV7-9 and TRBJ1-1, is DTGVSQNPRHKITKRGQNVTFRCDPISEHNRLYWYRQTLGQGPEFLTYFQNEAQLEKSRLLSDRFSAERPKGSFSTLEIQRTEQGDSAMYLCASSYDSQVNTEAFFGQGTRLTVV.

The chain links TRBV20-1 to TRBJ1-5; the D gene is possibly TRBD1 (5 bases). The germline V and J ends were trimmed by 6 bases and 5 bases, with 29 bases remaining between them. CDR1 DFQATT and CDR2 SNEGSKA come from the germline V gene (reference sequence). The CDR3 sequence is 18 residues long. This CDR3 reads CSALRGARESWEYQPQHF. CDR3 nucleotide sequence: TGCAGTGCCCTAAGGGGCGCGAGGGAATCGTGGGAGTATCAGCCCCAGCATTTT.

Comments on this clonotype: Given a much more abundant clone one base away, this may be a read error. The chain recombines TRBV12-3 or TRBV12-4 with TRBJ2-5, with 7 positions matching TRBD1. The CDR3 is made up of 15 amino acids. In DNA form, the CDR3 reads TGTGCCGGCAGTCCTGGACAGGTCGAGGGGGAGACCCAGTACTTC. Translation gives CAGSPGQVEGETQYF.

The chain carries TRBV7-2 and TRBJ2-7; TRBD2 aligns across 11 bases. The J call is doubtful: the DNA matches TRBJ2-5 better. Germline V gene data show CDR1 as SGHTA and CDR2 as FQGNSA. This CDR3 spans 19 amino acids. Here the CDR3 reads CASSFYYGGSGGAEGTQYF. The CDR3 DNA reads as TGTGCCAGCAGCTTCTACTACGGTGGTAGCGGGGGGGCGGAAGGGACCCAGTACTTC.

This clonotype has just a few counts. This chain connects TRBV7-2 to TRBJ2-1, with TRBD2 matching 7 bases. The CDR3 spans 16 residues. The trim removed 1 base at V and 8 bases at J, leaving 11 bases unmatched. Germline CDR1 reads SGHTA; CDR2 reads FQGNSA. The CDR3 loop reads CASSLGGGGGRDEQFF. DNA of the CDR3: TGTGCCAGCAGCTTAGGGGGCGGGGGAGGGCGCGATGAGCAGTTCTTC. The variable domain in full, completed from reference TRBV7-2 and TRBJ2-1, reads GAGVSQSPSNKVTEKGKDVELRCDPISGHTALYWYRQSLGQGLEFLIYFQGNSAPDKSGLPSDRFSAERTGGSVSTLTIQRTQQEDSAVYLCASSLGGGGGRDEQFFGPGTRLTVL.

CDR3 DNA sequence: TGTGCCAGCAGTGAGTTAAGGCCAGGGATTTTAACTAATGAAAAACTGTTTTTT. Its translation is CASSELRPGILTNEKLFF. The rearrangement links TRBV6-1 to TRBJ1-4; TRBD1 is a possible D gene (5 bases). The CDR3 has 18 amino acids. V lost 3 bases and J 1 base, leaving 18 bases between the germline ends. Per germline, CDR1 MNHNS and CDR2 SASEGT.

This clonotype was counted only a few times. This chain uses TRBV29-1 with TRBJ1-2, with unresolved D. Germline V gene data show CDR1 as SQVTM and CDR2 as ANQGSEA. The CDR3 covers 11 residues. V was cut by 6 bases and J by 7 bases, with 12 bases left in between. This chain's CDR3 is CSVTVRGGYTF. The DNA for the CDR3 is TGCAGCGTCACCGTTCGGGGTGGCTACACCTTC.

This clonotype was counted a single time. The chain links TRBV6-6 to TRBJ1-5; 7 nucleotides line up with TRBD1. V lost 6 bases and J lost 1; bases outside the gene matches: 12. From germline, CDR1 is MNHNY and CDR2 SVGAGI (reference sequence). The CDR3 length is 17 residues. The CDR3 region has the DNA TGTGCCAGCAGCGACAGGGACACGGAGTTAAGCAATCAGCCCCAGCATTTT. This encodes CASSDRDTELSNQPQHF.

This clonotype was observed at least ten times. The J gene is TRBJ2-4, the V gene TRBV12-3 or TRBV12-4; no clear D gene. Trimming cost V 6 bases and J 0 bases, with 6 bases left between them. The CDR3 consists of 13 residues. The CDR3 DNA reads TGTGCCAGCAGCCGGTTAGCCAAAAACATTCAGTACTTC. Translating gives CASSRLAKNIQYF.

The chain joins TRBV4-1 to TRBJ2-7; D is possibly TRBD1 (6 bases). The DNA matches TRBJ2-5 better at its end, which makes the J call doubtful. In germline, CDR1 is MGHRA, CDR2 YSYEKL. The CDR3 has 13 amino acids. The CDR3 nucleotides read TGCGCCAGCAGCCATGGACAGATAGAGACCCAGTACTTC. Protein: CASSHGQIETQYF.

A note on this clonotype: The junction departs from the called germline gene at one end, perhaps through a read error. This chain connects TRBV5-1 to TRBJ2-4; TRBD1 or TRBD2 may be the D gene (6 bases each). Germline V gives CDR1 SGHRS, CDR2 YFSETQ. This CDR3 contains 15 residues. The CDR3 loop reads CASSLGGQVSEEQYF. DNA of the CDR3: TGCGCCAGCAGCTTAGGGGGGCAGGTATCGGAAGAGCAGTATTTC.

Regarding this clonotype: One end of the junction varies from germline; a read error may be responsible. The chain employs TRBV5-1 and TRBJ2-4, with 9 positions matching TRBD1. The V gene's germline CDR1 is SGHRS and CDR2 YFSETQ. The CDR3 loop spans 14 amino acids. The DNA of the CDR3 is TGCGCCTGCAGCGCCGGGACAGGGATAAACATTCAGTACTTC. Translated: CACSAGTGINIQYF.

This clonotype was counted a few times. The genes are TRBV20-1 and TRBJ2-7, with 8 positions matching TRBD1. The CDR3 covers 14 residues. The V segment lost 3 bases and the J segment 5 bases; nucleotides outside the gene matches: 9. The germline V gene has CDR1 DFQATT and CDR2 SNEGSKA (reference sequence). CDR3 residues: CSARQQGVRDEQYF. In DNA, the CDR3 is TGCAGTGCTAGGCAACAGGGGGTAAGGGACGAGCAGTACTTC.

This rearrangement joins TRBV6-1 to TRBJ1-6; TRBD1 aligns across 7 bases. This CDR3 contains 17 residues. Germline V gene data show CDR1 as MNHNS and CDR2 as SASEGT. V shed 5 bases, J shed 6 bases, and the junction held 13 bases outside the gene matches. The CDR3 here is CASSPPGQEVPNSPLHF. For the CDR3, the DNA is TGTGCCAGCAGTCCACCCGGACAGGAGGTGCCTAATTCACCCCTCCACTTT.

The chain employs TRBV6-1 and TRBJ1-5; 8 positions match TRBD1. V was pared by 4 bases and J by 0 bases, with 11 bases of the junction left unmatched. The germline V gene has CDR1 MNHNS and CDR2 SASEGT. This CDR3 contains 18 residues. DNA for the CDR3: TGTGCCAGCAGTGTACGCAGGGGGCATGAAAGTAGCAATCAGCCCCAGCATTTT. The encoded protein is CASSVRRGHESSNQPQHF.

This clonotype turned up a few times. The chain couples TRBV7-8 to TRBJ2-4; D is uncertain. The V and J ends lost 0 bases and 0 bases respectively, with 15 bases between them. The CDR3 spans 18 residues. Germline V gene lookup returns CDR1 SGHVS and CDR2 FQNEAQ. As DNA, the CDR3 is TGTGCCAGCAGCTTAGCGCTGATTGTTGAATTAGCCAAAAACATTCAGTACTTC. As protein: CASSLALIVELAKNIQYF.

V gene TRBV6-2 or TRBV6-3 combines with J gene TRBJ1-2; TRBD1 is a possible D gene (6 bases). Germline values: CDR1 MNHEY, CDR2 SVGEGT. V lost 4 bases to trimming and J lost 4 bases, with 16 bases between them. The CDR3 totals 15 residues. The CDR3 here is CASSSSGQLRYGYTF. The CDR3 region has the DNA TGTGCCAGCAGTTCATCGGGACAACTTCGCTATGGCTACACCTTC.

The sample holds a few counts of this clonotype. This chain connects TRBV6-6 to TRBJ2-5; weak D call: TRBD2 (5 bases). The V gene's germline CDR1 is MNHNY and CDR2 SVGAGI (reference sequence). The CDR3 totals 16 residues. Trimming removed 2 bases from V and 3 bases from J, with 16 bases in between. The CDR3 here is CASSYPSGLEEETQYF. Here the CDR3 DNA reads TGTGCCAGCAGTTACCCATCGGGGTTGGAAGAAGAGACCCAGTACTTC.

V is TRBV12-3 or TRBV12-4 and J is TRBJ2-1; 11 bases map to TRBD2. V gave up 6 bases and J gave up 6 bases; unmatched junction bases: 7. CDR3 length equals 15 residues. CDR3 protein: CASRGIAGGRNEQFF. CDR3 nucleotides: TGTGCCAGCAGGGGAATAGCGGGGGGGCGCAATGAGCAGTTCTTC.

The chain employs TRBV6-5 and TRBJ1-1; D remains ambiguous. CDR1 MNHEY and CDR2 SVGAGI come from the germline V gene. The CDR3 is 15 amino acids. Trimming removed 3 bases at V and 0 bases at J, with 11 bases between. For the CDR3, the DNA is TGTGCCAGCAGTTATTTACCGACGGTGAACACTGAAGCTTTCTTT. Protein product: CASSYLPTVNTEAFF.

The chain has TRBV6-2 or TRBV6-3 and TRBJ2-7; weak D call: TRBD2 (6 bases). The germline V gene encodes CDR1 MNHEY and CDR2 SVGEGT. V lost 4 bases and J lost 0, with 19 bases in between. The CDR3 has 17 amino acids. DNA for the CDR3: TGTGCCAGCAGTTCGGACTACGGGACCCAAAGCTCCTACGAGCAGTACTTC. Encoded protein: CASSSDYGTQSSYEQYF.

This chain joins TRBV5-1 and TRBJ2-6; D may be TRBD1 (5 bases). The germline V gene has CDR1 SGHRS and CDR2 YFSETQ. The CDR3 is made up of 18 amino acids. V was cut by 1 base and J by 1 base, with 15 bases left in between. The CDR3 DNA reads TGCGCCAGCAGCTTGTGGAGTCAGGGTTTTTCTGGGGCCAACGTCCTGACTTTC. It yields the protein CASSLWSQGFSGANVLTF.